The clone carrying this T cell receptor (beta chain) was seen a few times. Its antigen is unidentified. Just one base apart from a much larger clone, this may be a read error. The data stem from a study of T cells in Graves' hyperthyroidism and ophthalmopathy. The CDR3 is 13 amino acids. Germline V lookup: CDR1 GTSNPN, CDR2 SVGIG (reference sequence). In making diagnoses, clinical symptoms, serum thyroxine and TRAb, thyroid ultrasound and orbital computed tomography were all used. Fresh peripheral blood, 7.5 to 10 ml, was the source of the PBMCs. Study conclusions and caveats: Ophthalmopathy cases were set apart from stable hyperthyroidism by a 13 V-J model. Blood held most thyroid clonotypes expanded above 0.001 frequency.

From RNA transcripts, TCR beta CDR3 regions were amplified. Carried out on the TCR CDR3, a first-round RT-PCR used the HTBI primer set. MiXCR was run by TCRdb on the multiplex PCR reads, yielding one entry per CDR3 protein. The sample has about 600,000 distinct CDR3 sequences, 14% seen once. The receptor's source is a woman between 45 and 65 years old with Graves' ophthalmopathy. This chain links TRBV30 with TRBJ1-3; D gene unclear. Sequencing was done on a sample of blood. CDR3 DNA: TGTGCCTGGACGAGTATCTCTGGAAACACCACATATTTT. It translates to CAWTSISGNTTYF.